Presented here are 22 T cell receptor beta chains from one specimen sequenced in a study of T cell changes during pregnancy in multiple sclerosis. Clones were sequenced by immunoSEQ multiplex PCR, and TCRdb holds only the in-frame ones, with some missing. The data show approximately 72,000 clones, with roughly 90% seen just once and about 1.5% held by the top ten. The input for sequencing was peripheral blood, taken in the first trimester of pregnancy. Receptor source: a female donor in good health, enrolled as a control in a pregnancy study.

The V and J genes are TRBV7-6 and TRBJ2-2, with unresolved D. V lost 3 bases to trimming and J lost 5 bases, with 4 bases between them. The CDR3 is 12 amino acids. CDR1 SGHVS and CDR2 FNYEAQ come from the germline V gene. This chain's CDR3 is CASSFTTGELFF. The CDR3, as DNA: TGTGCCAGCAGCTTTACAACCGGGGAGCTGTTTTTT. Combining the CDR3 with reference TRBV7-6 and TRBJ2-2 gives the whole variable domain GAGVSQSPRYKVTKRGQDVALRCDPISGHVSLYWYRQALGQGPEFLTYFNYEAQQDKSGLPNDRFSAERPEGSISTLTIQRTEQRDSAMYRCASSFTTGELFFGEGSRLTVL.

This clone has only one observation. The DNA of the CDR3 is TGTGCCAGCAACCTCGGGACAGGGTCGGGAAGCCAGCCCCAGCATTTT. Translated, it gives CASNLGTGSGSQPQHF. This chain uses TRBV28 with TRBJ1-5; TRBD1 agrees at 9 bases. CDR1 and CDR2 from the germline V gene are MDHEN and SYDVKM. V trimming: 7 bases; J trimming: 7 bases; junction bases outside the gene matches: 14. The CDR3 is made up of 16 amino acids.

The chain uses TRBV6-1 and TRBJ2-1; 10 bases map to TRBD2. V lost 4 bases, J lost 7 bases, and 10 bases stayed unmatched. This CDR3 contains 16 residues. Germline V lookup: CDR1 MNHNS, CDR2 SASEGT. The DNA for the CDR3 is TGTGCCAGCAGTGTCCAAAGCGGGAGGGCCTTTAATGAGCAGTTCTTC. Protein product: CASSVQSGRAFNEQFF.

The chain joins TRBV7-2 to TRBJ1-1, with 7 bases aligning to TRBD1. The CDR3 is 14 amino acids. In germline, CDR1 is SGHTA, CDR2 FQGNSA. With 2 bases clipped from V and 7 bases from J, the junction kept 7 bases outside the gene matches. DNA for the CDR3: TGTGCCAGCAGCTTACTTCGACAGGGCCTTGAAGCTTTCTTT. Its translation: CASSLLRQGLEAFF.

The CDR3 coding sequence is TGCGCCAGCAGCCAACGGGCGGGAGGTCCCTACGAGCAGTACTTC. Its protein product is CASSQRAGGPYEQYF. The rearrangement links TRBV4-1 to TRBJ2-7; 8 nucleotides line up with TRBD2. Unmatched junction bases numbered 5, after V lost 2 bases and J lost 2 bases. The CDR3 spans 15 residues. Germline CDR1 MGHRA, CDR2 YSYEKL.

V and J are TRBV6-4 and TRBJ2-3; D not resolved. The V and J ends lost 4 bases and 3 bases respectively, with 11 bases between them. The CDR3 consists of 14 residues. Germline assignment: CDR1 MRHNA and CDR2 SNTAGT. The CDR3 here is CASSVSSYTDTQYF. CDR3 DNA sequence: TGTGCCAGCAGTGTGTCCTCTTATACAGATACGCAGTATTTT.

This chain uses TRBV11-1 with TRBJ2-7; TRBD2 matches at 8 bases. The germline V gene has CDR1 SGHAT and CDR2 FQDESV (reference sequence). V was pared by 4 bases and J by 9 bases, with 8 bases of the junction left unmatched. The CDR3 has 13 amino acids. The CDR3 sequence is CASSWFSGKGQYF. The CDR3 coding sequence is TGTGCCAGCAGCTGGTTTAGCGGGAAAGGGCAGTACTTC.

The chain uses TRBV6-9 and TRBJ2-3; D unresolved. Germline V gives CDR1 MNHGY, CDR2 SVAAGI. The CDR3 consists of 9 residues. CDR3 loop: CAPPVRQYF. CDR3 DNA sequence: TGTGCACCCCCGGTTCGGCAGTATTTT.

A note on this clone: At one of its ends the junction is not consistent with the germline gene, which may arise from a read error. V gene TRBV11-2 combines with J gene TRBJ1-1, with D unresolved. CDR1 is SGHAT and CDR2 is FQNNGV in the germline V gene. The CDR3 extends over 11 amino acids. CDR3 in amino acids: CASSLNNEAFF. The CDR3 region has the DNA TGTGCCAGCAGCTTAAACAATGAAGCTTTCTTT.

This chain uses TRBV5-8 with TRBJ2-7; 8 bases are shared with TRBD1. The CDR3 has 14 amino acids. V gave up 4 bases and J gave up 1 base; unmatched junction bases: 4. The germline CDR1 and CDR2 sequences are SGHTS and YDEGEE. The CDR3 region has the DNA TGTGCCAGCAGCCCGAGGACAGGGTCCTACGAGCAGTACTTC. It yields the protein CASSPRTGSYEQYF.

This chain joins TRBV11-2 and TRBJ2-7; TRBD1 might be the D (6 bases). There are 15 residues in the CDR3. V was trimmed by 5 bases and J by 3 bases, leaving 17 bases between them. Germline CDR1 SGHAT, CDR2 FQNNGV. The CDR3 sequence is CASSPGTLGGYEQYF. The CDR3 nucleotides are TGTGCCAGCAGCCCCGGGACACTCGGCGGCTACGAGCAGTACTTC.

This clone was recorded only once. In nucleotides, the CDR3 is TGCGCCAGCAGCTTGGCCGGTGAGGGGACCCAGTACTTC. Protein sequence: CASSLAGEGTQYF. The chain links TRBV5-1 to TRBJ2-5; D perhaps matches TRBD2 (5 bases). The V end lost 0 bases, the J end lost 7 bases, and 10 bases lay between the germline ends. CDR1 and CDR2 from the germline V gene are SGHRS and YFSETQ. The CDR3 is 13 amino acids.

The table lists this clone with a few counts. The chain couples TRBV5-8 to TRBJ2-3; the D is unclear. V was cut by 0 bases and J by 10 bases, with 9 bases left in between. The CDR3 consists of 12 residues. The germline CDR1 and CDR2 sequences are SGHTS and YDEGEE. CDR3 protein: CASSLALSPQYF. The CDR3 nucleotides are TGTGCCAGCAGCTTGGCCCTTTCCCCGCAGTATTTT. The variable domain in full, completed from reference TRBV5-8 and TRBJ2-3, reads EAGVTQSPTHLIKTRGQQATLRCSPISGHTSVYWYQQALGLGLQFLLWYDEGEERNRGNFPPRFSGRQFPNYSSELNVNALELEDSALYLCASSLALSPQYFGPGTRLTVL.

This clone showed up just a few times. The CDR3 DNA sequence: TGTGCCAGCAGTCCCCAAGATCGACATACTAATGAGCAGTTCTTC. This encodes CASSPQDRHTNEQFF. The J gene is TRBJ2-1, the V gene TRBV28; no definite D call. V was cut by 5 bases and J by 7 bases, with 18 bases left in between. This CDR3 is built from 15 residues. Germline V gene sequence: CDR1 MDHEN, CDR2 SYDVKM.

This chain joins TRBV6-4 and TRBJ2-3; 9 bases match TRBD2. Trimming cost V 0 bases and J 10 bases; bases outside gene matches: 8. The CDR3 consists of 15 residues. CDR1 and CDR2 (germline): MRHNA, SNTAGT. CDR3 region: CASSDSREGRRPQYF. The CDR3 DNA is TGTGCCAGCAGTGACTCGCGGGAGGGCCGTCGGCCGCAGTATTTT.

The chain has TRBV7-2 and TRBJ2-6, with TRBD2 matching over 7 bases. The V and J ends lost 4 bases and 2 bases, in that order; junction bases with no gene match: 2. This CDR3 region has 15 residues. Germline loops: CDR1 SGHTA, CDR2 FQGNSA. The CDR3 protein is CASSWGGTGANVLTF. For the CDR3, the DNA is TGTGCCAGCAGCTGGGGGGGGACTGGGGCCAACGTCCTGACTTTC.

DNA for the CDR3: TGTGCCAGCAGTTACACAATAGGAGACACCGGGGAGCTGTTTTTT. Amino acid sequence: CASSYTIGDTGELFF. This sequence joins TRBV6-6 and TRBJ2-2, with no clear D. The CDR3 runs to 15 residues. V was pared by 2 bases and J by 3 bases, with 10 bases between. CDR1 and CDR2 (germline): MNHNY, SVGAGI (reference sequence).

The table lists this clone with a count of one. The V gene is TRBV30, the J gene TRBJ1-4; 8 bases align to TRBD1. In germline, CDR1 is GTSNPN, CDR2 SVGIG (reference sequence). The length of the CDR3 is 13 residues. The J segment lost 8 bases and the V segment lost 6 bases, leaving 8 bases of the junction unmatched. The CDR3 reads CACTGGSGEKLFF. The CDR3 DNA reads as TGTGCCTGTACAGGGGGAAGTGGGGAAAAACTGTTTTTT.

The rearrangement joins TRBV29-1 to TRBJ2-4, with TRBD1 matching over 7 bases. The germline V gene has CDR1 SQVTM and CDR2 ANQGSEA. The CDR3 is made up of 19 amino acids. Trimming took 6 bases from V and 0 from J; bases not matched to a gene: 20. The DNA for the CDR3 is TGCAGCGTCTACCTCTTCCCCGGCACGGGACAGCTAGCCAAAAACATTCAGTACTTC. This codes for CSVYLFPGTGQLAKNIQYF.

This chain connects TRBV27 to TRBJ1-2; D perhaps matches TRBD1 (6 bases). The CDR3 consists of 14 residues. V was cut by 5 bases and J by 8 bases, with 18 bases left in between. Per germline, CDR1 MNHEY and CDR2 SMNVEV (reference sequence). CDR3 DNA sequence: TGTGCCAGCAGTAATTCCCCTGCACAGGGCGGCTACACCTTC. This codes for CASSNSPAQGGYTF.

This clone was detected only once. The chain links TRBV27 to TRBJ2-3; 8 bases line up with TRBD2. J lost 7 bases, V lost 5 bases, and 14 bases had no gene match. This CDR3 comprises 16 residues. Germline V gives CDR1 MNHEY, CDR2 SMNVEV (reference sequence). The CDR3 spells CASSGGRGGSGYTQYF. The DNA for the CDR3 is TGTGCCAGCAGTGGGGGCCGGGGGGGTTCGGGTTATACGCAGTATTTT.

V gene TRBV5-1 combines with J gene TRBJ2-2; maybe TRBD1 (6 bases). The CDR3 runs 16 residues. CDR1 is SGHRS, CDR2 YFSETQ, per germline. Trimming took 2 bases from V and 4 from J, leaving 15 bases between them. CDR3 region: CASSLGRGISTGELFF. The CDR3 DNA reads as TGCGCCAGCAGCTTAGGCAGGGGCATTTCCACCGGGGAGCTGTTTTTT. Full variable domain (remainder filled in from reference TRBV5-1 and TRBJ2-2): KAGVTQTPRYLIKTRGQQVTLSCSPISGHRSVSWYQQTPGQGLQFLFEYFSETQRNKGNFPGRFSGRQFSNSRSEMNVSTLELGDSALYLCASSLGRGISTGELFFGEGSRLTVL.